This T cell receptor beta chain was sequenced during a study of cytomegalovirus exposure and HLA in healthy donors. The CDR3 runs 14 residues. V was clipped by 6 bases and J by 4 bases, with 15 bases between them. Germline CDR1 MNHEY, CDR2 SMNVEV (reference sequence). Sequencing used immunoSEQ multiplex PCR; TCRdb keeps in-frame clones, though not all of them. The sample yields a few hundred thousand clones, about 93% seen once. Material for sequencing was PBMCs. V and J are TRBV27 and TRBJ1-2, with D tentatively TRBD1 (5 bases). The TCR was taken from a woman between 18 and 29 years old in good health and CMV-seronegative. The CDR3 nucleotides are TGTGCCAGCAGGGGAGGAGGGGCTGTCTATGGCTACACCTTC. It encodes CASRGGGAVYGYTF.